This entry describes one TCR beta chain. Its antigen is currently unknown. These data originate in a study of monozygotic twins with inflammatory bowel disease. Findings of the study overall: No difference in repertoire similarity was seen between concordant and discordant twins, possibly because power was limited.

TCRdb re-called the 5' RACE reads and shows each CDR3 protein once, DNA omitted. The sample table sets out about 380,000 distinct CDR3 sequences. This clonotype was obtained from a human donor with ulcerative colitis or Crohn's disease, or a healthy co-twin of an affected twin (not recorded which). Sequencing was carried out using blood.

This chain's CDR3 is CASSFGGSALNTEAFF. This rearrangement joins TRBV25-1 to TRBJ1-1. Germline V CDR1 and CDR2: MGHDK, SYGVNS. The CDR3 contains 16 residues.